This T cell receptor (beta chain) derives from a study of breast tumors, draining lymph nodes, adjacent tissues (dated by TCRdb to the mid-2010s). Turning to the overall study: The study compared TCR beta repertoires across tumor, adjacent nontumor tissue and axillary lymph nodes from breast cancer patients. In human breast cancer, the study set out to evaluate how tumor, surrounding tissue and draining lymph node repertoires relate to one another and whether T cells may move between these sites. Broader findings and caveats from the paper: Rather than being directly demonstrated, the conclusion that tumor T cells originate in lymph nodes was presented as consistent with a hypothesis. The data were considered consistent with the idea that most tumor T cells come from the lymph node and then expand in tumor tissue. Tumor and nontumor tissue repertoires were significantly more similar in luminal-like than in basal-like breast cancer. Tumor T-cell repertoires showed less diversity than lymph node repertoires and more diversity than nontumor tissue repertoires, and tumor T-cell repertoires showed preferential V and J gene usage.

Its CDR3 holds 18 amino acids, cysteine through phenylalanine. The only DNA kept is the CDR3, 54 bases in frame from the first base. Ends trimmed: V by 5 bases, J by 2 bases; bases unmatched to a gene: 7. This clonotype was seen ten or more times. The antigen this receptor binds is unknown. Base qualities are missing; no much larger clone stands one base away. TCRdb lists the instrument as Illumina HiSeq 2000. TCR beta chain libraries were generated by multiplex PCR amplification. The amplified TCR beta chain products were analyzed by high-throughput sequencing. TCRdb applied fastp at Q25 and MiXCR to the public reads, then kept only in-frame beta chains. Here each entry gathers all rows of one CDR3 protein and keeps the most common genes and DNA. The sample table shows around 300,000 distinct CDR3 sequences, and 30% to 35% are seen once. Roughly 1.1% of the sample rests with the top ten. Lymph node samples came from the axillary draining lymph nodes of breast cancer patients.

The TCR originated in a female donor with breast cancer. Some clones in this sample may be carry-over from other donors' samples. Specimen: axillary lymph node tissue. The rearrangement joined TRBV12-3 or TRBV12-4 to TRBJ2-6; 12 of the junction bases match TRBD2. The encoded CDR3 is CASSELAGGGAGANVLTF. The DNA reads TGTGCCAGCAGTGAACTAGCGGGAGGAGGGGCTGGGGCCAACGTCCTGACTTTC.